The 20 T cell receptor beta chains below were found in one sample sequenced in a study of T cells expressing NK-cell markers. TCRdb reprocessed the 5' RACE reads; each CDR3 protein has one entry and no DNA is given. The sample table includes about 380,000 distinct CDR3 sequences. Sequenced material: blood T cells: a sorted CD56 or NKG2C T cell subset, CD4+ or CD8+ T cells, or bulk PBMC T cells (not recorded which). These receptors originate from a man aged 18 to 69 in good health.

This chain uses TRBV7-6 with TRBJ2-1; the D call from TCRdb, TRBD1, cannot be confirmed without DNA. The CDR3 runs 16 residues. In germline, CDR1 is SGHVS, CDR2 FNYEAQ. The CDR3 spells CASSGYRGNSYNEQFF.

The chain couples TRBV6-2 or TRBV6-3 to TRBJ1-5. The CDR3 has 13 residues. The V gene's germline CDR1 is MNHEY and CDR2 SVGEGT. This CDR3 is CASSYSGDQPQHF.

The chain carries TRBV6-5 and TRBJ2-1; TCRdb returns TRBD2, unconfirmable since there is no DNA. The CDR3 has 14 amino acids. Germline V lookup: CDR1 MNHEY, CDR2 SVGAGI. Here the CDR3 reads CASSLAGTHNEQFF.

The CDR3: CASSRGWADTQYF. The chain couples TRBV7-6 to TRBJ2-3. CDR1 is SGHVS, CDR2 FNYEAQ, per germline. The CDR3 totals 13 residues.

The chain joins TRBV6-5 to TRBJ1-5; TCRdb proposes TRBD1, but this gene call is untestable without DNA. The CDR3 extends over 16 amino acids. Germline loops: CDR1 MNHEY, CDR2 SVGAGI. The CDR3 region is CASSYSGGIGNQPQHF.

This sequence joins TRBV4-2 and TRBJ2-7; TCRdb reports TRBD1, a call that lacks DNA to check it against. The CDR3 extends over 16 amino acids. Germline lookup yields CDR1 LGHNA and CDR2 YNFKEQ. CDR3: CASSQDERGLSYEQYF.

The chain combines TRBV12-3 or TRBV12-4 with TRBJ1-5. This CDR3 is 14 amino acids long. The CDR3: CASSLAGLKTPQHF.

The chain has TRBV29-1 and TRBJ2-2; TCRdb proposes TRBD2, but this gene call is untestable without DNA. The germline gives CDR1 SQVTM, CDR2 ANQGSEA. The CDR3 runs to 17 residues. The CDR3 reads CSASGTSGGTNTGELFF.

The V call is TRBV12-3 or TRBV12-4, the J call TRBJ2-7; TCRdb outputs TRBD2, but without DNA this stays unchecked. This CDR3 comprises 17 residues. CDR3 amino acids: CASSLSSGVYLSYEQYF.

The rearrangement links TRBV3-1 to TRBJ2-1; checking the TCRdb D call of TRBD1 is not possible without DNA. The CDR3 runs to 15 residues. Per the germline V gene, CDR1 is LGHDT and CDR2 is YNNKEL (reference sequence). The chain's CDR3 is CASSQEWGGRYEQFF.

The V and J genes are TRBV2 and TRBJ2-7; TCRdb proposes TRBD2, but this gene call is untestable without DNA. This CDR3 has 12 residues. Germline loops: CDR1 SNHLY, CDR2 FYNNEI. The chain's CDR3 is CASRLSGGEQYF.

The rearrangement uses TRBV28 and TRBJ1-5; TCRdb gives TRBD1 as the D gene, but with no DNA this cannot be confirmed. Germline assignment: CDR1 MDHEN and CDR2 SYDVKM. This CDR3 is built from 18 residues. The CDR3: CASSLSSGIGTINQPQHF.

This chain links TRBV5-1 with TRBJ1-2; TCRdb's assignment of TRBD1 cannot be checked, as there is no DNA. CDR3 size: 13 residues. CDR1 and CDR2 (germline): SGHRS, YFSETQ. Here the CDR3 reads CASSLAGDGGYTF.

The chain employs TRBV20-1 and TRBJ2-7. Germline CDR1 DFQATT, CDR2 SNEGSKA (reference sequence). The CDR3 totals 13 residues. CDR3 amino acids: CSAVRQVGLEQYF.

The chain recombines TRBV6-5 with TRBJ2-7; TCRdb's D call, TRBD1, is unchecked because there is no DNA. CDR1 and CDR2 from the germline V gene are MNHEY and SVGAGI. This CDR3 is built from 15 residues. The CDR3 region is CASSYSRDRTNEQYF.

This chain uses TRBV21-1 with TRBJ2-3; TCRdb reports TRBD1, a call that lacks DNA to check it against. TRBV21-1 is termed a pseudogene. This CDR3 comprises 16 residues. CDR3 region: CASSGGKDEPTDTQYF.

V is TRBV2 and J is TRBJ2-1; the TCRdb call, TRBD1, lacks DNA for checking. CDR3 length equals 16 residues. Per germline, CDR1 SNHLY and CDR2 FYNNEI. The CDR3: CASSEAPGAIDNEQFF. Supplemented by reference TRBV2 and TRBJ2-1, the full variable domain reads EPEVTQTPSHQVTQMGQEVILRCVPISNHLYFYWYRQILGQKVEFLVSFYNNEISEKSEIFDDQFSVERPDGSNFTLKIRSTKLEDSAMYFCASSEAPGAIDNEQFFGPGTRLTVL.

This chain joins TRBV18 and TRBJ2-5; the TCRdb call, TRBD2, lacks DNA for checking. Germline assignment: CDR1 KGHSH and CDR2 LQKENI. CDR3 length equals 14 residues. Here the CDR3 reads CASSNRQLEETQYF.

CDR3 sequence: CASSRRTGTRNEQFF. V and J are TRBV7-2 and TRBJ2-1; the D gene TCRdb calls, TRBD1, cannot be checked with no DNA. Germline-derived CDR1 and CDR2 are SGHTA and FQGNSA. The CDR3 is 15 residues long.

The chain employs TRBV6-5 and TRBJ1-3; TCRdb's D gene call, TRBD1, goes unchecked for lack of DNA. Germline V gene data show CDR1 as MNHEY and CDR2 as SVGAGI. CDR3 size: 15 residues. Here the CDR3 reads CASSYDGTAGNTIYF.